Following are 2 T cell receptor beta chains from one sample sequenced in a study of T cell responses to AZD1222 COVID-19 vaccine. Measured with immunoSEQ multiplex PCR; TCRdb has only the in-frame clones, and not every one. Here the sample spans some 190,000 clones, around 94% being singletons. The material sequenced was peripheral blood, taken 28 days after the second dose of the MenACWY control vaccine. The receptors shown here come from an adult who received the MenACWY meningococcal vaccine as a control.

The CDR3 DNA reads as TGTGCCAGCAGCGGGACGGGCAATGAAAAACTGTTTTTT. Translated, it gives CASSGTGNEKLFF. The chain carries TRBV7-9 and TRBJ1-4; tentatively, D is TRBD1 (5 bases). The CDR3 runs to 13 residues. Germline CDR1 and CDR2: SEHNR and FQNEAQ (reference sequence). Trimming took off 5 bases at V and 5 bases at J, with 9 bases between the two ends.

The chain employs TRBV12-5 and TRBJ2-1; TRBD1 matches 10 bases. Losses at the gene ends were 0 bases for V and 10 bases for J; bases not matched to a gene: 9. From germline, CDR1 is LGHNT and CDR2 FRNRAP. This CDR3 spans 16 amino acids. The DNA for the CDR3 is TGTGCTAGTGGTTTGGTAACGGGACAGGGGCCGGGGGAGCAGTTCTTC. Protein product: CASGLVTGQGPGEQFF.